This T cell receptor (beta chain) stems from a study of blood T cell repertoires in COVID-19. Looking at the study overall: Spain, Italy and the United States supplied samples that represented acute and convalescent COVID-19. The cDNA or gDNA used as material had been derived from T cells, B-cell-depleted T cells, or PBMCs.

Per the original methods: Cell counts per sample came from amplifying reference gene primers. This table comes from immunoSEQ multiplex PCR, and its TCRdb copy is limited to in-frame clones, with some not included. Clonal size and the V and J genes are those of that table, whereas D and trimming came from the DNA. The sample has 50,000 to 55,000 clones, nearly 90% seen once. This CDR3 comprises 14 residues. In germline, CDR1 is MNHEY, CDR2 SVGEGT. Trimming left V 2 bases short and J 3 bases short, with 7 bases between. V and J are TRBV6-2 or TRBV6-3 and TRBJ2-2; tentative D call: TRBD1 (5 bases). The sample was peripheral blood. The receptor comes from a man aged 60 to 75 with active COVID-19. CDR3 in DNA: TGTGCCAGCAGTTACATCAGGGACACCGGGGAGCTGTTTTTT. Encoded protein: CASSYIRDTGELFF.